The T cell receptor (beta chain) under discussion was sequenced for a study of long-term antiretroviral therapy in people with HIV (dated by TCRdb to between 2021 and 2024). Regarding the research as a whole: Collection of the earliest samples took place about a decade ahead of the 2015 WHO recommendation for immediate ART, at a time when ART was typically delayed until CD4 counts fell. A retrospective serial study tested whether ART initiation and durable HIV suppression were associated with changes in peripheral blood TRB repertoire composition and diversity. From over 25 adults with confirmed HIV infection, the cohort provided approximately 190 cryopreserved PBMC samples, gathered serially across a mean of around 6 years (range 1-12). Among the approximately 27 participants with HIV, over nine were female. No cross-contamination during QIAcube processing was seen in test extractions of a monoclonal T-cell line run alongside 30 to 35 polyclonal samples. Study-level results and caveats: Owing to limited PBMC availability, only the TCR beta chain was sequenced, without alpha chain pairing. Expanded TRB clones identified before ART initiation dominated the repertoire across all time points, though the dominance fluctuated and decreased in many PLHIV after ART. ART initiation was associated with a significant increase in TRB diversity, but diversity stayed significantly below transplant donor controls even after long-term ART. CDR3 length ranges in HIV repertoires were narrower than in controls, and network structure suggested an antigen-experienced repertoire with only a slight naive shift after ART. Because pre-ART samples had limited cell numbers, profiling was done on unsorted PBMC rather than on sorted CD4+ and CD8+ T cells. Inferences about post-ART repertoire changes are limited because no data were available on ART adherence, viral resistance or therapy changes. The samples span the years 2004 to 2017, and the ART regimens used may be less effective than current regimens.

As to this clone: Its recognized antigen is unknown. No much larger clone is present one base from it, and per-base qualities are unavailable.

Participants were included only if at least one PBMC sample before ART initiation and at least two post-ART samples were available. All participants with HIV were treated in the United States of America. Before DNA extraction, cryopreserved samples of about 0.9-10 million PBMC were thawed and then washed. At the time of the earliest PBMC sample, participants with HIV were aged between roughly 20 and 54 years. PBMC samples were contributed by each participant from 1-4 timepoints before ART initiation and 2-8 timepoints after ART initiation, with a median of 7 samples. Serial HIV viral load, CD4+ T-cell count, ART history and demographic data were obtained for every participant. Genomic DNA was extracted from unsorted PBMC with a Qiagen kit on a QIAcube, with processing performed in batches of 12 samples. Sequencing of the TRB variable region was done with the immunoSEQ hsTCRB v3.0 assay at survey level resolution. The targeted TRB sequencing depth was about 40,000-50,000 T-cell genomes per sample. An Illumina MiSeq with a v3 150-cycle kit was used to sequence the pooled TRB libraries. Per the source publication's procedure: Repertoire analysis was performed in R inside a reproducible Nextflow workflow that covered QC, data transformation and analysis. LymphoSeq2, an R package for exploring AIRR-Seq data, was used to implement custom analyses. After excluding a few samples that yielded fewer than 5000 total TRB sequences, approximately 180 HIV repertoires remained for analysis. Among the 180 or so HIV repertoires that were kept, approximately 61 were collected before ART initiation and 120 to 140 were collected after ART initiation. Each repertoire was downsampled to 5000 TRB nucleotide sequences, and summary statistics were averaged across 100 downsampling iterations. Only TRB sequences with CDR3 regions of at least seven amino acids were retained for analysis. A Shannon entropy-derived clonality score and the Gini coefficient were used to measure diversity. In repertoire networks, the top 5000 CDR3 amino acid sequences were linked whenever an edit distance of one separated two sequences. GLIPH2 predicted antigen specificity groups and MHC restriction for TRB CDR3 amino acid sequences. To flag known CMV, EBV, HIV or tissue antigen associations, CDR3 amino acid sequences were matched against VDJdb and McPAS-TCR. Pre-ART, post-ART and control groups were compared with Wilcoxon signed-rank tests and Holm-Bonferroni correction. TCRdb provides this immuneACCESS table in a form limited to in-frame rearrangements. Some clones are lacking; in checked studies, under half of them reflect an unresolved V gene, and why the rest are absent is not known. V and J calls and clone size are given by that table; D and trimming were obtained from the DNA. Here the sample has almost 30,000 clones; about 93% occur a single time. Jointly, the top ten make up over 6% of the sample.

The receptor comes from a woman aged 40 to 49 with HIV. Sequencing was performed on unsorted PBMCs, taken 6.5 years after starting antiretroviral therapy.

The nucleotides are TGTGCCAGCAGTGAAGGGACCTCAAGGTACCAAGAGACCCAGTACTTC. Its coded protein is CASSEGTSRYQETQYF. Recombination joined TRBV6-1 with TRBJ2-5; no D gene is confidently identified. From a lookup of the germline V gene, CDR1 and CDR2 are MNHNS and SASEGT. V was cut back by 1 base and J by 0 bases, leaving a gap of 12 bases between them. Including cysteine and phenylalanine, the CDR3 has 16 amino acids. Kept here is only the CDR3 DNA, which spans 48 bases and is read in frame from base 1.